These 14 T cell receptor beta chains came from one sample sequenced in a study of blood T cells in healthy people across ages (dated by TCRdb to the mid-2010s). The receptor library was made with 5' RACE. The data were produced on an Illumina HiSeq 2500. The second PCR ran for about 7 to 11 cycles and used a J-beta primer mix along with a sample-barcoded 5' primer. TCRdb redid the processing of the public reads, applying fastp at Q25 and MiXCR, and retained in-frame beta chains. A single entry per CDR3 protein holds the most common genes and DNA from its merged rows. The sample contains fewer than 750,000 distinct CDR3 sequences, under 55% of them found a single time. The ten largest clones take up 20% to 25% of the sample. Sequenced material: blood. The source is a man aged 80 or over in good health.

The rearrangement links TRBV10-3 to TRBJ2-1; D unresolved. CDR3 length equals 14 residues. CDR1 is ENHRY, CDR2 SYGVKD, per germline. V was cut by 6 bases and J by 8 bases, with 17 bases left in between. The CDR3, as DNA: TGTGCCATCAGACTGGCCCATGCGAGCGATGAGCAGTTCTTC. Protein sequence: CAIRLAHASDEQFF.

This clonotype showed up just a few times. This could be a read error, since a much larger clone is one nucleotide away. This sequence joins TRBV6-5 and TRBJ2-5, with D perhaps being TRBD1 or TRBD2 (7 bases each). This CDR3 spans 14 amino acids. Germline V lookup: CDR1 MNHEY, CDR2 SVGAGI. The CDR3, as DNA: TGTGTCAGCCAGGGGGGGGGTTTCAAAGAGACCCAGTACTTC. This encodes CVSQGGGFKETQYF.

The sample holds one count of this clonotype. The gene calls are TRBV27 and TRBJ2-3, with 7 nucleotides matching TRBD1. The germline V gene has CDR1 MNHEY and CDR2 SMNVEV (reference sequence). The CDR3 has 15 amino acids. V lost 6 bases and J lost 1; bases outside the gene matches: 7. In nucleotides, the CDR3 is TGTGCCAGCAGGCGGACAGGAGGAGGCACAGATACGCAGTATTTT. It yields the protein CASRRTGGGTDTQYF.

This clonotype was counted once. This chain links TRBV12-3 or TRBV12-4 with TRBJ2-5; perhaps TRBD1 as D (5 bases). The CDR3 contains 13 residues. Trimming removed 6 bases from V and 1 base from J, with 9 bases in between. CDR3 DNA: TGTGCCAGCAGAGGTGACAGCCAAGAGACCCAGTACTTC. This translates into CASRGDSQETQYF.

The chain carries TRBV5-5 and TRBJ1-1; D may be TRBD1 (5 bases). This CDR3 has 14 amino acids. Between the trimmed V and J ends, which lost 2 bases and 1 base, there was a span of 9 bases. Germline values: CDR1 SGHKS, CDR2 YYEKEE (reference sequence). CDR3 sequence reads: CASSFNRKNTEAFF. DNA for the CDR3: TGTGCCAGCAGCTTTAACAGGAAGAACACTGAAGCTTTCTTT.

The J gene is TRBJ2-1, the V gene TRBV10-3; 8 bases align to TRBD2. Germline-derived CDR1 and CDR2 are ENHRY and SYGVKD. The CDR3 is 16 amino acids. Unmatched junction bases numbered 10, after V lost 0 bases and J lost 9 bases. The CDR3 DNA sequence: TGTGCCATCAGTGAGTCTGGGACTAGAGGTGGGGCTGAGCAGTTCTTC. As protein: CAISESGTRGGAEQFF.

The CDR3: CASSLYPGGAGGELFF. Here the CDR3 DNA reads TGTGCCAGCAGTCTGTATCCCGGTGGAGCGGGCGGGGAGCTGTTTTTT. The chain is built from TRBV27 and TRBJ2-2; the D gene is possibly TRBD2 (6 bases). The CDR3 is 16 residues long. Germline-derived CDR1 and CDR2 are MNHEY and SMNVEV (reference sequence). The V end lost 5 bases, the J end lost 7 bases, and 20 bases lay between the germline ends.

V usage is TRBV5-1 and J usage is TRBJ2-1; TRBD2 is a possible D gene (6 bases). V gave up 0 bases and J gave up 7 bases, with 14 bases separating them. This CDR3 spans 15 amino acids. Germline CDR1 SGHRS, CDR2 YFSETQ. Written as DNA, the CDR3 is TGCGCCAGCAGCTTGGCGGGGGATGTAAGGAATGAGCAGTTCTTC. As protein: CASSLAGDVRNEQFF. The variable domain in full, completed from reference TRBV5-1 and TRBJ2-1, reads KAGVTQTPRYLIKTRGQQVTLSCSPISGHRSVSWYQQTPGQGLQFLFEYFSETQRNKGNFPGRFSGRQFSNSRSEMNVSTLELGDSALYLCASSLAGDVRNEQFFGPGTRLTVL.

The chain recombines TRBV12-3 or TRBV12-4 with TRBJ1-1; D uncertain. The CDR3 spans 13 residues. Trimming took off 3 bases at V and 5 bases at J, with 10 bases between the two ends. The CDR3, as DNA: TGTGCCAGCAGTTTTCATCGTGGGACTGAAGCTTTCTTT. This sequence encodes CASSFHRGTEAFF.

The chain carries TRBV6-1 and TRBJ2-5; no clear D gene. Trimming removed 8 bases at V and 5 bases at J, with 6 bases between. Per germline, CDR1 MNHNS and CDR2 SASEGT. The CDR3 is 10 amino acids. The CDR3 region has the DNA TGTGCCAGCTTTAAGGAGACCCAGTACTTC. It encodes CASFKETQYF.

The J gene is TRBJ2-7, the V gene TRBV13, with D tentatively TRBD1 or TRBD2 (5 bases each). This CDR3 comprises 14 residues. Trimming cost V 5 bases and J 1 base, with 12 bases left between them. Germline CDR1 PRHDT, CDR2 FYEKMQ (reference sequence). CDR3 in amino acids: CASSRGRLSYEQYF. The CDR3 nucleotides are TGTGCCAGCAGCCGGGGCAGGTTATCCTACGAGCAGTACTTC.

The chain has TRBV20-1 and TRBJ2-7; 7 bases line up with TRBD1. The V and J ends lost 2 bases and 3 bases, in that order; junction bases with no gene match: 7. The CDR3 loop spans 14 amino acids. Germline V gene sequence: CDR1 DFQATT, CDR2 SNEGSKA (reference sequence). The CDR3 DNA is TGCAGTGCTAGATTCAGGGGGTCCAACTACGAGCAGTACTTC. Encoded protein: CSARFRGSNYEQYF.

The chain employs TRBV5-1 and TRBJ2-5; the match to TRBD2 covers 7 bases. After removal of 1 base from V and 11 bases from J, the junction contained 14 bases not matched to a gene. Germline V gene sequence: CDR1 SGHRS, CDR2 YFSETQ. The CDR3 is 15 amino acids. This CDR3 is CASSLNAGDVSLQYF. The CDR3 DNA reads TGCGCCAGCAGCTTGAATGCGGGAGATGTAAGCTTGCAGTACTTC. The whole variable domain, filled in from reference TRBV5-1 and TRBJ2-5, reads KAGVTQTPRYLIKTRGQQVTLSCSPISGHRSVSWYQQTPGQGLQFLFEYFSETQRNKGNFPGRFSGRQFSNSRSEMNVSTLELGDSALYLCASSLNAGDVSLQYFGPGTRLLVL.

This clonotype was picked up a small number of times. CDR3 residues: CASSQENRGVGEQYF. DNA of the CDR3: TGTGCCAGCAGCCAAGAAAACAGGGGTGTCGGCGAGCAGTACTTC. J is TRBJ2-5 and V is TRBV3-1; 7 bases agree with TRBD1. The J call is in doubt because the DNA end fits TRBJ2-7 better. CDR1 is LGHDT, CDR2 YNNKEL, per germline (reference sequence). The CDR3 is 15 amino acids.